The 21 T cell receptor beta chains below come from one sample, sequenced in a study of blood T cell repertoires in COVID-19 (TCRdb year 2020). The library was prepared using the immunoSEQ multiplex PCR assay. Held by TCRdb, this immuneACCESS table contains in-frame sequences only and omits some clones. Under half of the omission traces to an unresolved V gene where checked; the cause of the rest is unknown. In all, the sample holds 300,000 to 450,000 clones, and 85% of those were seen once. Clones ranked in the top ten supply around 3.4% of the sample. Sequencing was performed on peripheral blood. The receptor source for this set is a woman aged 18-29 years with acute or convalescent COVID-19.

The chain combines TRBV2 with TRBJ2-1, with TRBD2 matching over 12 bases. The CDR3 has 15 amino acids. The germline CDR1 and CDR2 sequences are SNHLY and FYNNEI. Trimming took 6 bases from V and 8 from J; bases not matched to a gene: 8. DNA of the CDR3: TGTGCCAGCAGAGTACTAGCGGGGGGCGGCGATGAGCAGTTCTTC. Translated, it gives CASRVLAGGGDEQFF. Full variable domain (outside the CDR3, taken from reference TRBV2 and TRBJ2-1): EPEVTQTPSHQVTQMGQEVILRCVPISNHLYFYWYRQILGQKVEFLVSFYNNEISEKSEIFDDQFSVERPDGSNFTLKIRSTKLEDSAMYFCASRVLAGGGDEQFFGPGTRLTVL.

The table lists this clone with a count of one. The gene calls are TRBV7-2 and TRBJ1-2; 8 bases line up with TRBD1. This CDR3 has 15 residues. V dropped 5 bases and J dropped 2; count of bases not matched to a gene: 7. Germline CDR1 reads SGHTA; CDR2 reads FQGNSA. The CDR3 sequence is CASSLLTGANYGYTF. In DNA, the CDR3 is TGTGCCAGCAGCCTACTGACAGGGGCGAACTATGGCTACACCTTC.

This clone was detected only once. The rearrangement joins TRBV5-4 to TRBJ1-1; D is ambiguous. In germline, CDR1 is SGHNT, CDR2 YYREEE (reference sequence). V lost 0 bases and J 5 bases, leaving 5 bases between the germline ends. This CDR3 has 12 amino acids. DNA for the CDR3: TGTGCCAGCAGCTTGGGGAGGACTGAAGCTTTCTTT. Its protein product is CASSLGRTEAFF.

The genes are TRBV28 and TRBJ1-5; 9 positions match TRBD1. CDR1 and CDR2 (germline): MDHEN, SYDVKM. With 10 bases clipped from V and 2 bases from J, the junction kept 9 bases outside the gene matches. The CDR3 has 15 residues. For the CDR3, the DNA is TGTGCCACCTTAAAGGACAGGGGCGGCAATCAGCCCCAGCATTTT. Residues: CATLKDRGGNQPQHF.

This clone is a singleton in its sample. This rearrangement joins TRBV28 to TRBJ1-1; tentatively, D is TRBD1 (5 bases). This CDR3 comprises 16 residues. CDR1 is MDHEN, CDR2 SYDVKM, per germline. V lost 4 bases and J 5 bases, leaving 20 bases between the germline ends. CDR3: CASSSPWGRGSTEAFF. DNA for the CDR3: TGTGCCAGCAGTTCCCCTTGGGGAAGGGGAAGTACTGAAGCTTTCTTT.

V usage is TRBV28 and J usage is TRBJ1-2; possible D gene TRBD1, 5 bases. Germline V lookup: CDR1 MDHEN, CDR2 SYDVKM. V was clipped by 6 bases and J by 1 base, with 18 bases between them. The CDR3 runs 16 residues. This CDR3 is CASRITGAVLNYGYTF. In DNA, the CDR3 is TGTGCCAGCAGGATAACTGGGGCAGTCCTTAACTATGGCTACACCTTC.

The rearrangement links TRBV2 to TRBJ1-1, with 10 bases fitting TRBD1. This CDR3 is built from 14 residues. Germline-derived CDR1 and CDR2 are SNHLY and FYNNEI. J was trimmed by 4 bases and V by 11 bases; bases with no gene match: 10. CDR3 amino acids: CALREGQGSTEAFF. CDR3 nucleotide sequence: TGTGCCCTCAGGGAGGGACAGGGGTCCACTGAAGCTTTCTTT.

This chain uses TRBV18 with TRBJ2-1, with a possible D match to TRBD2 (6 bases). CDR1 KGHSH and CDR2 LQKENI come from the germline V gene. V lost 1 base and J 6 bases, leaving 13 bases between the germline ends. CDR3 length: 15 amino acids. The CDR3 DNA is TGTGCCAGCTCACCACTCTGGGCGGGGACCAATGAGCAGTTCTTC. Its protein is CASSPLWAGTNEQFF.

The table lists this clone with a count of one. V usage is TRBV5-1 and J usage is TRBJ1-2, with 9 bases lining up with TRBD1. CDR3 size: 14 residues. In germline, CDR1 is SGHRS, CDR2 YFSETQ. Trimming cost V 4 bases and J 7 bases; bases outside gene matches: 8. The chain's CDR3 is CASSPGTGRLGYTF. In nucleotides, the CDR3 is TGCGCCAGCAGCCCGGGGACAGGGAGGCTTGGCTACACCTTC.

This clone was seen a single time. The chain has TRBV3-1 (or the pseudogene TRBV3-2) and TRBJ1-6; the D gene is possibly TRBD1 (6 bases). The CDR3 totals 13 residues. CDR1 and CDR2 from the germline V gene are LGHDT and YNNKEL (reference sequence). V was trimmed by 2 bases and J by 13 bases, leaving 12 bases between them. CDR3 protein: CASSQSRQGPLHF. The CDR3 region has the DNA TGTGCCAGCAGCCAATCCCGGCAGGGGCCCCTCCACTTT.

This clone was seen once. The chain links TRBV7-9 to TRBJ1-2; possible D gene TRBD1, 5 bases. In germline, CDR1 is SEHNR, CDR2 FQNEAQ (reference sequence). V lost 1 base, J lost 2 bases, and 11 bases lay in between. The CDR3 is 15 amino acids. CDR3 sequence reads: CASSLGQNDNYGYTF. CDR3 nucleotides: TGTGCCAGCAGCTTAGGACAGAATGACAACTATGGCTACACCTTC.

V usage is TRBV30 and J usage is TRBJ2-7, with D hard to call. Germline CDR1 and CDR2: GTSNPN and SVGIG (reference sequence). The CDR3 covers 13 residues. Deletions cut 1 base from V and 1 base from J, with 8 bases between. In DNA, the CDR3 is TGTGCCTGGAGTGAATACAAGTCCTACGAGCAGTACTTC. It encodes CAWSEYKSYEQYF.

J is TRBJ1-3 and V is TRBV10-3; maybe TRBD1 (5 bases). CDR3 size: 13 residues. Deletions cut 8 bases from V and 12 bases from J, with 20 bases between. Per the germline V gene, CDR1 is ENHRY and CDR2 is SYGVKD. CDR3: CAISGPDKAGIYF. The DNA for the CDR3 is TGTGCCATCTCCGGTCCGGACAAGGCCGGCATATATTTT.

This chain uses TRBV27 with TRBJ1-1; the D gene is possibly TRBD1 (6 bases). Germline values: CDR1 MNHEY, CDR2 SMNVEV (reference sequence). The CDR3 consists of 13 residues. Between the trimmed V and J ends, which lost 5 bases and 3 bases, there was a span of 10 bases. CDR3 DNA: TGTGCCAGCAGTCAGGGGTATTACACTGAAGCTTTCTTT. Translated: CASSQGYYTEAFF.

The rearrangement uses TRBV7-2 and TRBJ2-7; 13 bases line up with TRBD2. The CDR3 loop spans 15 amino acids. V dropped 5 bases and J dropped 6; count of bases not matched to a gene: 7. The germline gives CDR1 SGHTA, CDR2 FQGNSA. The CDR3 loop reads CASSPQGLAGLEQYF. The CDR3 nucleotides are TGTGCCAGCAGCCCGCAGGGACTAGCGGGACTCGAGCAGTACTTC.

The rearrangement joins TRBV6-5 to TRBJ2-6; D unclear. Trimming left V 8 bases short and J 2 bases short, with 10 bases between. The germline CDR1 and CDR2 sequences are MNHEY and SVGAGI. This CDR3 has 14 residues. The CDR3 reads CASHLTAGANVLTF. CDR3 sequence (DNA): TGTGCCAGCCATCTTACGGCTGGGGCCAACGTCCTGACTTTC.

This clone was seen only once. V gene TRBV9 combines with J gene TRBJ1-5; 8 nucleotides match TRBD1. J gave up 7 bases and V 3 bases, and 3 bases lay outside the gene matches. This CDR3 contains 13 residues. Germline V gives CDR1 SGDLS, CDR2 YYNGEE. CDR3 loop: CASSATGAQPQHF. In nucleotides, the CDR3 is TGTGCCAGCAGCGCGACAGGGGCACAGCCCCAGCATTTT.

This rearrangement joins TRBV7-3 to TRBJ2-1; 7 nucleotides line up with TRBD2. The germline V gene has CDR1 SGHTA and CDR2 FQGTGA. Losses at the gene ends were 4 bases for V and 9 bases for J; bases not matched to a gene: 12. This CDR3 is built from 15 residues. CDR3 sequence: CASSSWTLRGCEQFF. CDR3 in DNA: TGTGCCAGCAGCTCCTGGACTTTGCGGGGGTGTGAGCAGTTCTTC.

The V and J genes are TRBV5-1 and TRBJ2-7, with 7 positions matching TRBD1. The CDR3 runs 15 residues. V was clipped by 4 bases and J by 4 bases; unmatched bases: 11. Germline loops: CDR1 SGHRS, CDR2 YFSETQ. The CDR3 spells CASSRGDRDDYEQYF. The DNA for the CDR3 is TGCGCCAGCAGCCGGGGAGACAGGGACGATTACGAGCAGTACTTC. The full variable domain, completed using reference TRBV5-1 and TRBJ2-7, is KAGVTQTPRYLIKTRGQQVTLSCSPISGHRSVSWYQQTPGQGLQFLFEYFSETQRNKGNFPGRFSGRQFSNSRSEMNVSTLELGDSALYLCASSRGDRDDYEQYFGPGTRLTVT.

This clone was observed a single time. CDR3 loop: CASSYGHQDTEAFF. The CDR3 nucleotides are TGTGCCAGCAGCTATGGACACCAAGACACTGAAGCTTTCTTT. The rearrangement uses TRBV7-9 and TRBJ1-1; perhaps TRBD1 as D (5 bases). V lost 4 bases to trimming and J lost 3 bases, with 12 bases between them. From germline, CDR1 is SEHNR and CDR2 FQNEAQ (reference sequence). There are 14 residues in the CDR3. The entire variable domain, with the rest obtained from reference TRBV7-9 and TRBJ1-1, is as follows: DTGVSQNPRHKITKRGQNVTFRCDPISEHNRLYWYRQTLGQGPEFLTYFQNEAQLEKSRLLSDRFSAERPKGSFSTLEIQRTEQGDSAMYLCASSYGHQDTEAFFGQGTRLTVV.

Here the CDR3 reads CASSLSPTGTDQPQHF. The CDR3 DNA reads as TGTGCCAGCAGTTTATCCCCGACAGGGACCGATCAGCCCCAGCATTTT. The chain couples TRBV28 to TRBJ1-5, with 7 bases aligning to TRBD1. J gave up 5 bases and V 1 base, and 8 bases lay outside the gene matches. This CDR3 comprises 16 residues. The germline V gene has CDR1 MDHEN and CDR2 SYDVKM.